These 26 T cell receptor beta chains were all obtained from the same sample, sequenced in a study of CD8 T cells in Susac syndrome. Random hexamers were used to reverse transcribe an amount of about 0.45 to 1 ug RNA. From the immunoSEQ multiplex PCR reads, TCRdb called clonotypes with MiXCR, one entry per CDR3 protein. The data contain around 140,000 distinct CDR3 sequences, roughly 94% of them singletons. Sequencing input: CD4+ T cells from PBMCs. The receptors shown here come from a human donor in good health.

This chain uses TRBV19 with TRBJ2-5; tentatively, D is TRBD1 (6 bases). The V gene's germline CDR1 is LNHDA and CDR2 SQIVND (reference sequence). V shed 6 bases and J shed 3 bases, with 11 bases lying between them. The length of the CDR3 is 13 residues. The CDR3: CASRGQIEETQYF. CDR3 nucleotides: TGTGCCAGTAGGGGACAAATCGAAGAGACCCAGTACTTC.

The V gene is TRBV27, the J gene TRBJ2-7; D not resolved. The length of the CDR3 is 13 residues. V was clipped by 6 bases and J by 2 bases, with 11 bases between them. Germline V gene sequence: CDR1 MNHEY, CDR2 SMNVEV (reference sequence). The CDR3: CASSLIGAYEQYF. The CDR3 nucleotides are TGTGCCAGCAGCCTTATCGGCGCCTACGAGCAGTACTTC.

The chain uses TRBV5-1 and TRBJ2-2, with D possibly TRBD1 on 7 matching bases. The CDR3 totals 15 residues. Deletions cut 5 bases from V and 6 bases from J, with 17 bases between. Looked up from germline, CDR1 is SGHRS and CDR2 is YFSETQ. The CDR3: CASRPPGGGPGELFF. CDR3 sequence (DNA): TGCGCCAGCAGACCGCCCGGAGGGGGCCCCGGGGAGCTGTTTTTT.

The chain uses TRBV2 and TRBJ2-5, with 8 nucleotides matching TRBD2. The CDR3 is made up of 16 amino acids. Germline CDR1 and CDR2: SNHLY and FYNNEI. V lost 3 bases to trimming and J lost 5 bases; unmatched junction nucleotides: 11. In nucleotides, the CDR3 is TGTGCCAGCAGTGAGGTTAGAGAGCGGGAGAGGGAGACCCAGTACTTC. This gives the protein CASSEVRERERETQYF.

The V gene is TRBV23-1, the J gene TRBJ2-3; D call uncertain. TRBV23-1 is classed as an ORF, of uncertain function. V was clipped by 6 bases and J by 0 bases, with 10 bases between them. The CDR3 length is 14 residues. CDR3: CASRTPPSTDTQYF. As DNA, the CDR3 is TGCGCCAGCAGAACCCCGCCCAGCACAGATACGCAGTATTTT.

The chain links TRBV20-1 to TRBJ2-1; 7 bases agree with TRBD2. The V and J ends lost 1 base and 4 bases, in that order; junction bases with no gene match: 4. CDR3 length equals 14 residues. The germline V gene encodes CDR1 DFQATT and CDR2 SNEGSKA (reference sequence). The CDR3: CSARGQAGYNEQFF. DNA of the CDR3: TGCAGTGCTAGAGGTCAAGCGGGGTACAATGAGCAGTTCTTC.

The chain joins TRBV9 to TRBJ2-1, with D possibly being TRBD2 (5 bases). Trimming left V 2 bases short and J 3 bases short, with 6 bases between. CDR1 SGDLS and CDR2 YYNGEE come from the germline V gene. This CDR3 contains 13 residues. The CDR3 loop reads CASSVGDYNEQFF. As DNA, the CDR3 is TGTGCCAGCAGCGTCGGGGACTACAATGAGCAGTTCTTC.

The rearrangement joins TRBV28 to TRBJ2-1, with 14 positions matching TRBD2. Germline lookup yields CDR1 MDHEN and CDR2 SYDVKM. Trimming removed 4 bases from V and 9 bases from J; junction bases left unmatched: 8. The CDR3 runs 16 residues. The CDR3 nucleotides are TGTGCCAGCAGTTCGAGACTAGCGGGAGGGCCGGGTGAGCAGTTCTTC. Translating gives CASSSRLAGGPGEQFF.

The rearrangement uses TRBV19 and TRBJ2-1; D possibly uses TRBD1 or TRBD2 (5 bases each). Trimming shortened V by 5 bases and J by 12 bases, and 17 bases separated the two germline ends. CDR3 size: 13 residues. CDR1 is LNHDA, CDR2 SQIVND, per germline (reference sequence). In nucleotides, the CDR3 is TGTGCCAGTAGTCCGGACTCCAGGGTGGGGCAGTTCTTC. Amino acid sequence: CASSPDSRVGQFF.

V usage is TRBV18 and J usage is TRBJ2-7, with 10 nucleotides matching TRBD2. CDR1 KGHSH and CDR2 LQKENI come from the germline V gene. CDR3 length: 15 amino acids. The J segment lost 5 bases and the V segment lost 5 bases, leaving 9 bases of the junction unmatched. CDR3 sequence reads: CASSIKAGGLDEQYF. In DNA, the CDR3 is TGTGCCAGCTCAATAAAAGCGGGAGGGCTGGACGAGCAGTACTTC. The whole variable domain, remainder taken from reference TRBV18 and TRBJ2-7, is NAGVMQNPRHLVRRRGQEARLRCSPMKGHSHVYWYRQLPEEGLKFMVYLQKENIIDESGMPKERFSAEFPKEGPSILRIQQVVRGDSAAYFCASSIKAGGLDEQYFGPGTRLTVT.

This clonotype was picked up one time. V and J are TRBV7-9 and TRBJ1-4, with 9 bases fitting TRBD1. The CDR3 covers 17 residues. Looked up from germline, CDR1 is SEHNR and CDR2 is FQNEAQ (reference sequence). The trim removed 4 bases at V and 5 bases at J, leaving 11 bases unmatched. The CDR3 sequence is CASSSLPGQGSNEKLFF. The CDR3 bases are TGTGCCAGCAGCTCGCTCCCGGGACAGGGATCGAATGAAAAACTGTTTTTT.

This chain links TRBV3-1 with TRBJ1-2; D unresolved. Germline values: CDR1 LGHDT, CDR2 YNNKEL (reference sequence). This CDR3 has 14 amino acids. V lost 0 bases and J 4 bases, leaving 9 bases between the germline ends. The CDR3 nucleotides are TGTGCCAGCAGCCAAGATAACGGCGTCTATGGCTACACCTTC. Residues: CASSQDNGVYGYTF.

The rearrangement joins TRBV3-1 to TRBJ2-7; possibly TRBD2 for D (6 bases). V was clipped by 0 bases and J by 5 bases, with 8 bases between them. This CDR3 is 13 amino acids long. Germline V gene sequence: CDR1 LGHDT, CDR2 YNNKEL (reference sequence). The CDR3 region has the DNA TGTGCCAGCAGCCAAGACGGAGGGGACGAGCAGTACTTC. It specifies CASSQDGGDEQYF.

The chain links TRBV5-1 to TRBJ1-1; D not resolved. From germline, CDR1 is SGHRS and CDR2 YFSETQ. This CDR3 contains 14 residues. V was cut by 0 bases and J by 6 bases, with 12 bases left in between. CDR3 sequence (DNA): TGCGCCAGCAGCTTGGTAGCCCCAAGCTCTGAAGCTTTCTTT. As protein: CASSLVAPSSEAFF.

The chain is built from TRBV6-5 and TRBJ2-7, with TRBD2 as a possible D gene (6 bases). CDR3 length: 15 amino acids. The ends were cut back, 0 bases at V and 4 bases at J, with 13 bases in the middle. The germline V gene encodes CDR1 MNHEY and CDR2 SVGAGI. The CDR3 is CASSYSRGSAYEQYF. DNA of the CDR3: TGTGCCAGCAGTTACTCCCGGGGGTCAGCTTACGAGCAGTACTTC.

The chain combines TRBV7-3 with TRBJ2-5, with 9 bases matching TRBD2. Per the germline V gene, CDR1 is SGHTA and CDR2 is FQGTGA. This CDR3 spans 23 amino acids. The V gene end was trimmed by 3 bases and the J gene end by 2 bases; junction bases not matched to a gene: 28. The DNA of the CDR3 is TGTGCCAGCAGCTTTACGGACGAGGGGTCTAGCGGGGAGAGTGTGGAGGGGCAAGAGACCCAGTACTTC. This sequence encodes CASSFTDEGSSGESVEGQETQYF. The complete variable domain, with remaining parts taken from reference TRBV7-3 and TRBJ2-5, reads GAGVSQTPSNKVTEKGKYVELRCDPISGHTALYWYRQSLGQGPEFLIYFQGTGAADDSGLPNDRFFAVRPEGSVSTLKIQRTERGDSAVYLCASSFTDEGSSGESVEGQETQYFGPGTRLLVL.

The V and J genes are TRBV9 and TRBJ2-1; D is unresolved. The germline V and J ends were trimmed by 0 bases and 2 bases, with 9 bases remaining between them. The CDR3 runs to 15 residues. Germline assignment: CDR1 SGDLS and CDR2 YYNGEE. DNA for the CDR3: TGTGCCAGCAGCGTAGTTGGGGTGGCCTACAATGAGCAGTTCTTC. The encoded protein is CASSVVGVAYNEQFF.

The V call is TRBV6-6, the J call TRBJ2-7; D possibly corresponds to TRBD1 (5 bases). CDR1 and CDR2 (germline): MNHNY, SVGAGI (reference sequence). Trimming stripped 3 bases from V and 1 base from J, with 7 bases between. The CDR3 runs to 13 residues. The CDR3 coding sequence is TGTGCCAGCAGTTATAGGGGATCCTACGAGCAGTACTTC. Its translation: CASSYRGSYEQYF.

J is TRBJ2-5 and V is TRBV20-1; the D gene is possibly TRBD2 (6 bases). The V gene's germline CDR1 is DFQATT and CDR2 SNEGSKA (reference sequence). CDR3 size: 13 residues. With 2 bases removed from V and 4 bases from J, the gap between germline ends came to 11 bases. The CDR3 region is CSARSTGAETQYF. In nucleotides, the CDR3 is TGCAGTGCTAGAAGTACGGGAGCAGAGACCCAGTACTTC.

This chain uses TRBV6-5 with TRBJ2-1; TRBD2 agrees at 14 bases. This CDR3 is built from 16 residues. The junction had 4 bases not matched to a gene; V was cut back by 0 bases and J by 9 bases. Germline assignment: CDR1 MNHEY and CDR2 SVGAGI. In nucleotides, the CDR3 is TGTGCCAGCAGTTACTCGACTAGCGGGAGGGCCCCTGAGCAGTTCTTC. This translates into CASSYSTSGRAPEQFF.

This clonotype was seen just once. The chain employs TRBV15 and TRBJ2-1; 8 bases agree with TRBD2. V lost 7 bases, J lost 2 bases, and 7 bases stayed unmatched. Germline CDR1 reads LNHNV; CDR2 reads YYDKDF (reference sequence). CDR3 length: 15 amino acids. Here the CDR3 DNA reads TGTGCCACCAAAGGCGTAGCGGGGCCCTACAATGAGCAGTTCTTC. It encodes CATKGVAGPYNEQFF.

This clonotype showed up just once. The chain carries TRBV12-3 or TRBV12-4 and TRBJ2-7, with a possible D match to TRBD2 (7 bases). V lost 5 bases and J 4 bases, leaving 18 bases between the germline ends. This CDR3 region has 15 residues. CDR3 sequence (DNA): TGTGCCAGCAGTCCCAGACGAGGGGGGGGGTACGAGCAGTACTTC. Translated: CASSPRRGGGYEQYF.

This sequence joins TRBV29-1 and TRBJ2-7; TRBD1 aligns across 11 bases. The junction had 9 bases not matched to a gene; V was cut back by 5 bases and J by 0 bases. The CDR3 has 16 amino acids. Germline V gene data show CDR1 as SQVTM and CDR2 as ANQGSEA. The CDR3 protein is CSVSGTGGPGSYEQYF. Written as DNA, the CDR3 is TGCAGCGTTTCCGGGACAGGGGGACCCGGCTCCTACGAGCAGTACTTC.

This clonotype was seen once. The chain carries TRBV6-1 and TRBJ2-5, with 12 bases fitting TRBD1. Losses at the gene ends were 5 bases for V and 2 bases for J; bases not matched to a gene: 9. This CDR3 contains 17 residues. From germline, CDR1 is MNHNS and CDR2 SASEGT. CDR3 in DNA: TGTGCCAGCAGTCCCGGGACAGGGGGCGTTGATCAAGAGACCCAGTACTTC. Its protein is CASSPGTGGVDQETQYF.

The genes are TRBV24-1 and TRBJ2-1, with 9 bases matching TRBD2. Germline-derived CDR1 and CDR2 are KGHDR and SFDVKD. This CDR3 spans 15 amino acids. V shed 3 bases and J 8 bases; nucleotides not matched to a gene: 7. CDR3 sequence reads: CATSDTEREVYEQFF. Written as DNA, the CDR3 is TGTGCCACCAGTGATACGGAGCGGGAGGTCTATGAGCAGTTCTTC.

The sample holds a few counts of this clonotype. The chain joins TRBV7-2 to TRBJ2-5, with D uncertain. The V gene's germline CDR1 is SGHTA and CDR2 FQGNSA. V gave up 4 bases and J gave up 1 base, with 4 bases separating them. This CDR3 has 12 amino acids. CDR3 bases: TGTGCCAGCAGCTCTCCCCAAGAGACCCAGTACTTC. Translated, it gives CASSSPQETQYF.